The 26 T cell receptor beta chains below all came from one sample that was sequenced in a study of blood T cell repertoires in COVID-19. Measured with immunoSEQ multiplex PCR; TCRdb has only the in-frame clones, and not every one. The table has a few hundred thousand clones, around 80% seen once. The source material was peripheral blood. The source of these receptors is a woman between 35 and 50 years old who had recovered from COVID-19.

V gene TRBV7-2 combines with J gene TRBJ1-1; D may be TRBD1 (6 bases). V lost 10 bases, J lost 0 bases, and 12 bases lay in between. This CDR3 has 13 amino acids. The germline V gene has CDR1 SGHTA and CDR2 FQGNSA. The CDR3 nucleotides read TGTGCCACACTGGGACAATTGAACACTGAAGCTTTCTTT. Its translation: CATLGQLNTEAFF.

The V call is TRBV6-4, the J call TRBJ1-2; the D is unclear. The CDR3 runs 11 residues. CDR1 is MRHNA, CDR2 SNTAGT, per germline. The V gene lost 4 bases and the J gene lost 8 bases, with 8 bases spanning the gap. The CDR3 coding sequence is TGTGCCAGCAGTGGCGCTCTGGGCTACACCTTC. Translating it yields CASSGALGYTF.

The gene calls are TRBV7-9 and TRBJ2-7; TRBD2 matches at 9 bases. Germline V lookup: CDR1 SEHNR, CDR2 FQNEAQ (reference sequence). V lost 5 bases, J lost 5 bases, and 4 bases stayed unmatched. The CDR3 covers 13 residues. CDR3 protein: CASSDWTSDEQYF. The CDR3 coding sequence is TGTGCCAGCAGCGACTGGACTAGCGACGAGCAGTACTTC. The whole variable domain, filled in from reference TRBV7-9 and TRBJ2-7, reads DTGVSQNPRHKITKRGQNVTFRCDPISEHNRLYWYRQTLGQGPEFLTYFQNEAQLEKSRLLSDRFSAERPKGSFSTLEIQRTEQGDSAMYLCASSDWTSDEQYFGPGTRLTVT.

V gene TRBV6-2 or TRBV6-3 combines with J gene TRBJ2-5, with 7 nucleotides matching TRBD1. The V and J ends lost 0 bases and 5 bases, in that order; junction bases with no gene match: 6. Germline loops: CDR1 MNHEY, CDR2 SVGEGT. The CDR3 loop spans 15 amino acids. The CDR3 DNA reads as TGTGCCAGCAGTTACTCTAAGGGGGCGTGGGAGACCCAGTACTTC. This encodes CASSYSKGAWETQYF.

The CDR3 nucleotides are TGTGCCTGGAGTGGCGCGTTAGCGGGGTTTCAGTACTTC. The encoded protein is CAWSGALAGFQYF. The chain combines TRBV30 with TRBJ2-7, with 8 bases lining up with TRBD2. V was clipped by 1 base and J by 10 bases; unmatched bases: 9. Germline assignment: CDR1 GTSNPN and CDR2 SVGIG (reference sequence). There are 13 residues in the CDR3.

The V gene is TRBV10-3, the J gene TRBJ1-4, with TRBD1 matching 9 bases. The CDR3 extends over 20 amino acids. With 4 bases clipped from V and 0 bases from J, the junction kept 15 bases outside the gene matches. Germline CDR1 and CDR2: ENHRY and SYGVKD. The CDR3 loop reads CAISGEEGGQGSTTNEKLFF. The CDR3 DNA sequence: TGTGCCATCAGTGGAGAGGAGGGTGGACAGGGGAGTACAACTAATGAAAAACTGTTTTTT.

This sequence joins TRBV7-6 and TRBJ1-5; D is perhaps TRBD1 (6 bases). There are 15 residues in the CDR3. CDR1 and CDR2 (germline): SGHVS, FNYEAQ. Trimming cost V 5 bases and J 3 bases, with 14 bases left between them. The CDR3 DNA is TGTGCCAGCAGCATGGGGGCCAGGCCCAATCAGCCCCAGCATTTT. It codes for CASSMGARPNQPQHF.

The V gene is TRBV18, the J gene TRBJ2-7; 8 bases line up with TRBD2. The CDR3 runs 14 residues. Trimming removed 6 bases from V and 2 bases from J; junction bases left unmatched: 6. Germline-derived CDR1 and CDR2 are KGHSH and LQKENI. The CDR3 bases are TGTGCCAGCTCTGTCGGGGGGGGACCCTACGAGCAGTACTTC. It yields the protein CASSVGGGPYEQYF.

The V call is TRBV4-3, the J call TRBJ2-1, with 7 bases aligning to TRBD1. The CDR3 runs 16 residues. The V gene's germline CDR1 is LGHNA and CDR2 YSLEER. V was clipped by 0 bases and J by 8 bases; unmatched bases: 10. The CDR3 protein is CASSQDRAGGIYEQFF. As DNA, the CDR3 is TGCGCCAGCAGCCAAGATCGAGCAGGGGGAATATATGAGCAGTTCTTC.

This sequence joins TRBV9 and TRBJ1-2; 10 bases fit TRBD1. The CDR3 covers 15 residues. Germline values: CDR1 SGDLS, CDR2 YYNGEE. Germline trimming cut 4 bases from V and 7 bases from J; bases unmatched to any gene: 10. In nucleotides, the CDR3 is TGTGCCAGCAGCACAGACAGGGGGCTTAAGAGTGGCTACACCTTC. It yields the protein CASSTDRGLKSGYTF.

This clone appeared a single time. The gene calls are TRBV7-2 and TRBJ2-5; 7 nucleotides match TRBD2. CDR1 and CDR2 from the germline V gene are SGHTA and FQGNSA. The CDR3 spans 15 residues. Trimming at V came to 1 base and at J to 3 bases, leaving 5 bases not matched to a gene. In DNA, the CDR3 is TGTGCCAGCAGCTTAGTGGCGGCGGGGGAAGAGACCCAGTACTTC. It translates to CASSLVAAGEETQYF.

The DNA of the CDR3 is TGTGCCAGCAGCTTAGATGTTACAAATTCAAGATCCGGGGAGCTGTTTTTT. Translated: CASSLDVTNSRSGELFF. The chain joins TRBV7-3 to TRBJ2-2; no clear D gene. The V end was cut by 2 bases, the J end by 6 bases, with 19 bases between. Germline V gene lookup returns CDR1 SGHTA and CDR2 FQGTGA. CDR3 length: 17 amino acids.

V gene TRBV2 combines with J gene TRBJ1-1; the match to TRBD1 covers 8 bases. Germline lookup yields CDR1 SNHLY and CDR2 FYNNEI. The V gene end was trimmed by 4 bases and the J gene end by 0 bases; junction bases not matched to a gene: 4. The CDR3 runs 15 residues. The CDR3: CASSGAGGLNTEAFF. In nucleotides, the CDR3 is TGTGCCAGCAGTGGGGCAGGGGGCTTGAACACTGAAGCTTTCTTT.

The chain links TRBV6-1 to TRBJ1-4; unclear D gene. The germline V and J ends were trimmed by 6 bases and 2 bases, with 16 bases remaining between them. CDR1 is MNHNS and CDR2 is SASEGT in the germline V gene. There are 16 residues in the CDR3. This CDR3 is CASRESAHGTNEKLFF. CDR3 coding DNA: TGTGCCAGCAGAGAATCAGCTCACGGGACTAATGAAAAACTGTTTTTT.

A single count supports this clone. The V gene is TRBV5-5, the J gene TRBJ2-1, with D possibly being TRBD1 (5 bases). The V gene lost 4 bases and the J gene lost 0 bases, with 5 bases spanning the gap. This CDR3 is built from 13 residues. Germline loops: CDR1 SGHKS, CDR2 YYEKEE (reference sequence). The CDR3 is CASSDSSYNEQFF. CDR3 sequence (DNA): TGTGCCAGCAGCGACAGCTCCTACAATGAGCAGTTCTTC.

This rearrangement joins TRBV2 to TRBJ1-2; D call uncertain. This CDR3 has 8 amino acids. Germline V gene data show CDR1 as SNHLY and CDR2 as FYNNEI. CDR3 sequence reads: CVDYGYTF. In DNA form, the CDR3 reads TGTGTCGACTATGGCTACACCTTC.

The chain has TRBV11-2 and TRBJ2-5; TRBD2 agrees at 9 bases. The trim removed 0 bases at V and 5 bases at J, leaving 13 bases unmatched. Germline-derived CDR1 and CDR2 are SGHAT and FQNNGV. The CDR3 sequence is 18 residues long. CDR3 sequence reads: CASSLDGGSGGDGETQYF. CDR3 bases: TGTGCCAGCAGCTTAGATGGTGGTAGCGGGGGCGACGGGGAGACCCAGTACTTC.

This rearrangement joins TRBV19 to TRBJ1-5, with D possibly TRBD1 on 6 matching bases. Trimming left V 4 bases short and J 0 bases short, with 16 bases between. Germline V gene lookup returns CDR1 LNHDA and CDR2 SQIVND (reference sequence). CDR3 length equals 17 residues. CDR3 coding DNA: TGTGCCAGTAGTAGCATGGGGGGGCTTTATAGCAATCAGCCCCAGCATTTT. It encodes CASSSMGGLYSNQPQHF.

Concerning this clone itself: This sample also contains other DNA sequences that code for the same CDR3. The chain employs TRBV5-1 and TRBJ1-4; 10 bases match TRBD1. V shed 4 bases, J shed 1 base, and the junction held 4 bases outside the gene matches. The CDR3 runs to 16 residues. Per the germline V gene, CDR1 is SGHRS and CDR2 is YFSETQ. In DNA, the CDR3 is TGCGCCAGCAGCCCCAGGACAGGGGGAACTAATGAAAAACTGTTTTTT. Its translation: CASSPRTGGTNEKLFF. Supplemented by reference TRBV5-1 and TRBJ1-4, the full variable domain reads KAGVTQTPRYLIKTRGQQVTLSCSPISGHRSVSWYQQTPGQGLQFLFEYFSETQRNKGNFPGRFSGRQFSNSRSEMNVSTLELGDSALYLCASSPRTGGTNEKLFFGSGTQLSVL.

This clone was seen once. The chain joins TRBV4-1 to TRBJ1-5; D is ambiguous. Looked up from germline, CDR1 is MGHRA and CDR2 is YSYEKL. CDR3 size: 18 residues. Trimming removed 3 bases from V and 0 bases from J, with 18 bases in between. CDR3 bases: TGCGCCAGCAGCCAGGAGGCGCCTTCACTATATAGCAATCAGCCCCAGCATTTT. As protein: CASSQEAPSLYSNQPQHF.

The chain couples TRBV15 to TRBJ1-4; tentatively, D is TRBD1 (5 bases). Germline CDR1 and CDR2: LNHNV and YYDKDF (reference sequence). This CDR3 is built from 14 residues. V was trimmed by 5 bases and J by 7 bases, leaving 14 bases between them. The CDR3 spells CATSRGTTLEKLFF. Written as DNA, the CDR3 is TGTGCCACCAGCCGCGGGACTACCCTTGAAAAACTGTTTTTT. The variable domain in full, with the rest retrieved from reference TRBV15 and TRBJ1-4, is DAMVIQNPRYQVTQFGKPVTLSCSQTLNHNVMYWYQQKSSQAPKLLFHYYDKDFNNEADTPDNFQSRRPNTSFCFLDIRSPGLGDTAMYLCATSRGTTLEKLFFGSGTQLSVL.

This chain joins TRBV5-6 and TRBJ2-7, with D maybe TRBD1 (5 bases). The germline V and J ends were trimmed by 6 bases and 3 bases, with 19 bases remaining between them. The germline V gene has CDR1 SGHDT and CDR2 YYEEEE. The CDR3 length is 15 residues. The CDR3 spells CASKASDRANYEQYF. CDR3 nucleotide sequence: TGTGCCAGCAAGGCCAGCGACAGAGCTAACTACGAGCAGTACTTC.

The genes are TRBV21-1 and TRBJ1-2. TRBV21-1 is given as a pseudogene. The CDR3 runs to 14 residues. The CDR3 region is CASSIDSRAYGYTF. The CDR3 DNA reads TGTGCCAGCAGCATTGATTCGAGGGCCTATGGCTACACCTTC.

This clone was counted a single time. The gene calls are TRBV7-2 and TRBJ1-2; perhaps TRBD1 as D (5 bases). Trimming removed 3 bases at V and 0 bases at J, with 8 bases between. This CDR3 has 14 residues. Germline V gives CDR1 SGHTA, CDR2 FQGNSA. CDR3 in amino acids: CASSLGGTNYGYTF. Written as DNA, the CDR3 is TGTGCCAGCAGCTTGGGGGGAACTAACTATGGCTACACCTTC.

The V and J genes are TRBV7-2 and TRBJ2-7, with D perhaps matching TRBD1 (5 bases). The germline V and J ends were trimmed by 5 bases and 5 bases, with 19 bases remaining between them. Germline V gene data show CDR1 as SGHTA and CDR2 as FQGNSA. This CDR3 contains 15 residues. The CDR3 DNA reads as TGTGCCAGCAGCCCCGCGTTCAAGGGGTTGGACGAGCAGTACTTC. Encoded protein: CASSPAFKGLDEQYF.

This clone was seen ten or more times. The CDR3 DNA follows: TGTGCCAGCAGCCAAGATACGACAGGCGAATATCAGCCCCAGCATTTT. Its translation: CASSQDTTGEYQPQHF. This chain joins TRBV3-1 (or the pseudogene TRBV3-2) and TRBJ1-5, with D possibly being TRBD1 (6 bases). Germline CDR1 and CDR2: LGHDT and YNNKEL (reference sequence). This CDR3 region has 16 residues. V dropped 0 bases and J dropped 5 bases, with 14 bases sitting between them.